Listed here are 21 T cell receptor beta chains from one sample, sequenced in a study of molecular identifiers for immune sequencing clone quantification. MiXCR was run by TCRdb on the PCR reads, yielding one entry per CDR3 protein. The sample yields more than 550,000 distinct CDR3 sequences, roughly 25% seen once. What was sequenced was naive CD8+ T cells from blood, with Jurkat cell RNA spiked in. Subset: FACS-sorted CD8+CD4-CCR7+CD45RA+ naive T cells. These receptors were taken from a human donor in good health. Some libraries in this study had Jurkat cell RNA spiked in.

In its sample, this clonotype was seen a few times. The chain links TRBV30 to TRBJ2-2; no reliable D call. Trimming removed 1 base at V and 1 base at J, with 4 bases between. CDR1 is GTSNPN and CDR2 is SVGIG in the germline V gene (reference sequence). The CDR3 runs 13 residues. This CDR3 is CAWSGMNTGELFF. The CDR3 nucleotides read TGTGCCTGGAGTGGGATGAACACCGGGGAGCTGTTTTTT.

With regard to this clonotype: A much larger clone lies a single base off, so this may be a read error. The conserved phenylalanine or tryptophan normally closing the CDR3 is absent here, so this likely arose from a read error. DNA for the CDR3: TGCGCCAGCAGCCAAGATCATCTCCAAGAGACCCAGTACTTA. Translation: CASSQDHLQETQYL. The V call is TRBV4-1, the J call TRBJ2-5; D remains unclear. CDR3 length: 14 residues. Germline V gives CDR1 MGHRA, CDR2 YSYEKL. Trimming took 0 bases from V and 1 from J, leaving 6 bases between them.

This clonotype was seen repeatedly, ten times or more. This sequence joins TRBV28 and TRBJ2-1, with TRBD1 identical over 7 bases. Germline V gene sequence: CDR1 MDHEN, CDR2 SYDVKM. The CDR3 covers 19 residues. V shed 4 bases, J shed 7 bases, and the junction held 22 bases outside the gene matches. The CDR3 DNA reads TGTGCCAGCAGTTCCTCCACGATGTCCGGGACAGCGATAAGTAATGAGCAGTTCTTC. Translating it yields CASSSSTMSGTAISNEQFF.

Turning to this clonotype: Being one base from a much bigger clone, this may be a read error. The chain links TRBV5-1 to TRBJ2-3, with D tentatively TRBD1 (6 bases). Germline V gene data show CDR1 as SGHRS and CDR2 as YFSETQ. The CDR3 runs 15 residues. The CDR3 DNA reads TGCGCCAGCGGCTTGGCAGGGGTCCCTCCAGATACGCAGTATTTT. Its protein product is CASGLAGVPPDTQYF.

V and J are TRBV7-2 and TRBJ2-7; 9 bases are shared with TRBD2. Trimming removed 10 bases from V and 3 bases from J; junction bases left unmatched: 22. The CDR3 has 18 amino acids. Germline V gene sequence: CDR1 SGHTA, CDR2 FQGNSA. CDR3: CAIQVVQRREGLVYEQYF. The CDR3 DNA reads TGTGCCATCCAGGTTGTTCAGCGGCGGGAGGGCCTGGTCTACGAGCAGTACTTC.

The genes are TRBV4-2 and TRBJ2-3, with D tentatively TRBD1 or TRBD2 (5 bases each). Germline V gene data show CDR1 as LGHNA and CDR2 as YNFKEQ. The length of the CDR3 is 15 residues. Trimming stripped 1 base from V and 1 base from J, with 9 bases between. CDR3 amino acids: CASSQVSGRTDTQYF. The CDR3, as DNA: TGTGCCAGCAGCCAAGTATCGGGGCGCACAGATACGCAGTATTTT.

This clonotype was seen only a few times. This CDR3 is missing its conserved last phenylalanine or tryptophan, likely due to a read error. CDR3 sequence: CATNQGFAYGYTS. DNA for the CDR3: TGTGCCACCAATCAGGGATTTGCCTATGGCTACACCTCC. This chain uses TRBV19 with TRBJ1-2; TRBD1 is a possible D gene (5 bases). The V end lost 10 bases, the J end lost 4 bases, and 16 bases lay between the germline ends. Germline loops: CDR1 LNHDA, CDR2 SQIVND (reference sequence). The CDR3 extends over 13 amino acids.

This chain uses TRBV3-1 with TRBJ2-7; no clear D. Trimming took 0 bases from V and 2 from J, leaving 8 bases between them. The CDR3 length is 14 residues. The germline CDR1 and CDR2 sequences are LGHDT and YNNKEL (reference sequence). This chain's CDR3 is CASSQDVVAYEQYF. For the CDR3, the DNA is TGTGCCAGCAGCCAAGATGTCGTAGCCTACGAGCAGTACTTC.

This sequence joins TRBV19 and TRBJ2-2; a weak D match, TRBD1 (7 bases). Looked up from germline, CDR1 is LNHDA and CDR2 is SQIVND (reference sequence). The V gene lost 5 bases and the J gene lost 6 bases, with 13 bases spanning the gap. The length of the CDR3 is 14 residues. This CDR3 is CASSFAGGSGELFF. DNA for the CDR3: TGTGCCAGTAGTTTTGCAGGGGGGTCCGGGGAGCTGTTTTTT.

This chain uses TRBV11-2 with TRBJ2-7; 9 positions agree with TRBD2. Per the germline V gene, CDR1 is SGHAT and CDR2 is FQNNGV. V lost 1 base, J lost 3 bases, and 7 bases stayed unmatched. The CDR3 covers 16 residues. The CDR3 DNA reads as TGTGCCAGCAGCTTAGGCCCCGGGACTAGCAGCTACGAGCAGTACTTC. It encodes CASSLGPGTSSYEQYF.

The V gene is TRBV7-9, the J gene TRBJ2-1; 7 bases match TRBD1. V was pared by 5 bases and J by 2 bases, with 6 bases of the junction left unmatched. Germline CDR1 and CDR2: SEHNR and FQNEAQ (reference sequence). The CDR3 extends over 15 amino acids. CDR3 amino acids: CASSLRQGPYNEQFF. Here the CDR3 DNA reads TGTGCCAGCAGCCTAAGACAGGGCCCCTACAATGAGCAGTTCTTC. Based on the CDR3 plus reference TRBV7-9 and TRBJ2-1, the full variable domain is DTGVSQNPRHKITKRGQNVTFRCDPISEHNRLYWYRQTLGQGPEFLTYFQNEAQLEKSRLLSDRFSAERPKGSFSTLEIQRTEQGDSAMYLCASSLRQGPYNEQFFGPGTRLTVL.

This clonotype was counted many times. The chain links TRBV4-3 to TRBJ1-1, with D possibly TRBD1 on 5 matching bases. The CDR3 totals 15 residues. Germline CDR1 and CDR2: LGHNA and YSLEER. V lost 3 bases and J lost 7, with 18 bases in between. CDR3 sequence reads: CASSQTQGQSGEAFF. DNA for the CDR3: TGCGCCAGCAGCCAGACCCAGGGCCAGTCAGGTGAAGCTTTCTTT.

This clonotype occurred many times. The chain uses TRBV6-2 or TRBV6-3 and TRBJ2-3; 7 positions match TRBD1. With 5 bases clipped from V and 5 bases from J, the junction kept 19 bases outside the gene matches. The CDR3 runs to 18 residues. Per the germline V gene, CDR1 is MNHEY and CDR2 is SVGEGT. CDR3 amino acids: CASSDRVLSLGKKDTQYF. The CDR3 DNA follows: TGTGCCAGCAGTGACAGGGTCCTTTCCTTAGGGAAAAAAGATACGCAGTATTTT.

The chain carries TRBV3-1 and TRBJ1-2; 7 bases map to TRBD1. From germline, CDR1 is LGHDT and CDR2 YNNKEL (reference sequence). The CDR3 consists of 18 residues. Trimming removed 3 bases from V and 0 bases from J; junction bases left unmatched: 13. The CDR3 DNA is TGTGCCAGCAGCCATGGAAACCTAGGGACAGTAACTAACTATGGCTACACCTTC. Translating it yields CASSHGNLGTVTNYGYTF.

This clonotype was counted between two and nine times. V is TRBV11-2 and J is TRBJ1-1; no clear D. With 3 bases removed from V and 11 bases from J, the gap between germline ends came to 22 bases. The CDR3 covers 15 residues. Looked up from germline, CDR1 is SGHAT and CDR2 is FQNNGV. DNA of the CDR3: TGTGCCAGCAGCTTGTTTGATCTCCAGGAGGTTGAGGCTTTCTTT. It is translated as CASSLFDLQEVEAFF. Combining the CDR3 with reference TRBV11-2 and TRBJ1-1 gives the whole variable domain EAGVAQSPRYKIIEKRQSVAFWCNPISGHATLYWYQQILGQGPKLLIQFQNNGVVDDSQLPKDRFSAERLKGVDSTLKIQPAKLEDSAVYLCASSLFDLQEVEAFFGQGTRLTVV.

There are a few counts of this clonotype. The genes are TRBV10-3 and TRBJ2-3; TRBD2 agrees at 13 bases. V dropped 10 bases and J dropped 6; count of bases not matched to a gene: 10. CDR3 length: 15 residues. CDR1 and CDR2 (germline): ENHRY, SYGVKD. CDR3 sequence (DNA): TGTGCCACCAAATCCGGGACTAGCGGGGTTGATACGCAGTATTTT. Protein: CATKSGTSGVDTQYF.

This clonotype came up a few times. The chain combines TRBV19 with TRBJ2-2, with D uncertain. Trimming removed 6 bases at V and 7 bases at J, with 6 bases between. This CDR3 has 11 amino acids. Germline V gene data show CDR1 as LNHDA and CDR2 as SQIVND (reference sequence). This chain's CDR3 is CASRIGGELFF. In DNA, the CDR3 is TGTGCCAGTAGAATTGGCGGGGAGCTGTTTTTT.

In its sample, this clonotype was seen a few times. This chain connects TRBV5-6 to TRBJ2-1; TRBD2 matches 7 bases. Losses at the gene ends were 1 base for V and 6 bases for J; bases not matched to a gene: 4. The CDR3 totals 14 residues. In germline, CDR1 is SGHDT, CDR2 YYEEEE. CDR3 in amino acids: CASSLRAGVNEQFF. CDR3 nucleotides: TGTGCCAGCAGCTTGCGGGCGGGAGTCAATGAGCAGTTCTTC.

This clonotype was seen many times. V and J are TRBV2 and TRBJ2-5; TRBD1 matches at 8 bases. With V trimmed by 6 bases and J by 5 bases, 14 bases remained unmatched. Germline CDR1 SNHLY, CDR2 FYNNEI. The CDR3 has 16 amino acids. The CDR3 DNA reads TGTGCCAGCAGGGGGTTCCAGGGGGCGCTCCCGGAGACCCAGTACTTC. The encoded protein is CASRGFQGALPETQYF.

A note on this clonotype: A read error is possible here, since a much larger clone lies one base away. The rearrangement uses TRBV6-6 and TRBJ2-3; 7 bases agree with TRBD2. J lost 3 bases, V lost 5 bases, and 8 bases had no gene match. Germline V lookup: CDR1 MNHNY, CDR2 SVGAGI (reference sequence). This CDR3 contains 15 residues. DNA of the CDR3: TGTGCCAGCAGTACCGGACTAGTGGTTACAGATACGCAGTATTTT. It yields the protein CASSTGLVVTDTQYF.

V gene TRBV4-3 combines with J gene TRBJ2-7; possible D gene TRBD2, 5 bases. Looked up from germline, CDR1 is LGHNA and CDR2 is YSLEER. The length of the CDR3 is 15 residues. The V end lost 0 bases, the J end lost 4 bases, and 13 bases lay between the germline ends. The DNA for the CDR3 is TGCGCCAGCAGCCAAGATTGGTCCAGCGGTTACGAGCAGTACTTC. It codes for CASSQDWSSGYEQYF.